This T cell receptor (beta chain) was captured in a study of cytomegalovirus exposure and HLA in healthy donors. Findings and caveats of the study: Per published accounts, TCR beta sequences correctly predicted the HLA-A and HLA-B alleles of most subjects. The study carried out a later analysis of TCR beta sequences. It associated about 15,000 of them with specific HLA alleles at a false discovery rate of 0.05. The authors later found TCR association rates varying by HLA locus, with DRB1 most and HLA-C fewest.

This clone has only one observation. Its antigen is unidentified. The PCR ran on 60 Vbeta and 13 Jbeta primers. Using immunoSEQ multiplex PCR, the repertoire was profiled, and TCRdb retains in-frame clones only, with some absent. The data contain fewer than 200,000 clones, approximately 82% of them seen just once; the ten biggest clones take up around 1.2%. V was cut by 7 bases and J by 4 bases, with 21 bases left in between. Per the germline V gene, CDR1 is SGHVS and CDR2 is FQNEAQ. The CDR3 extends over 16 amino acids. The receptor was isolated from a girl aged 2 to 9 in good health and CMV-seropositive. Sequencing was performed on PBMCs. J is TRBJ2-3 and V is TRBV7-8; perhaps TRBD2 as D (5 bases). CDR3 sequence: CASTKGPRRVSDTQYF. DNA of the CDR3: TGTGCCAGCACCAAGGGCCCCAGGCGGGTGTCAGATACGCAGTATTTT.